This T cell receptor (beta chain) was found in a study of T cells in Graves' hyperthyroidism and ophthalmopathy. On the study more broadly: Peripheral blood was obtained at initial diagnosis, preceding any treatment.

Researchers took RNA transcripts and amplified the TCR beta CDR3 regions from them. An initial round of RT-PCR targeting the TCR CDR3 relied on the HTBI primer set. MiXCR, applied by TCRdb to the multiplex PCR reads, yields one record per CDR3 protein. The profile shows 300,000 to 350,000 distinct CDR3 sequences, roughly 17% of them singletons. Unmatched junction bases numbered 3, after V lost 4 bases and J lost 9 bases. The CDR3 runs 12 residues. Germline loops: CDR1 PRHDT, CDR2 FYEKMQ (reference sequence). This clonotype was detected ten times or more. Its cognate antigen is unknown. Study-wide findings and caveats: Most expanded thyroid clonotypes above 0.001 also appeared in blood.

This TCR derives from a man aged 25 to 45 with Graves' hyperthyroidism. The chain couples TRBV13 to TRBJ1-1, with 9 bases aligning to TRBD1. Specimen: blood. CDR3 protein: CASSSDRGQAFF. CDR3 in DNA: TGTGCCAGCAGCTCGGACAGGGGACAAGCTTTCTTT. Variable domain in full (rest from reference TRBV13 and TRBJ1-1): AAGVIQSPRHLIKEKRETATLKCYPIPRHDTVYWYQQGPGQDPQFLISFYEKMQSDKGSIPDRFSAQQFSDYHSELNMSSLELGDSALYFCASSSDRGQAFFGQGTRLTVV.